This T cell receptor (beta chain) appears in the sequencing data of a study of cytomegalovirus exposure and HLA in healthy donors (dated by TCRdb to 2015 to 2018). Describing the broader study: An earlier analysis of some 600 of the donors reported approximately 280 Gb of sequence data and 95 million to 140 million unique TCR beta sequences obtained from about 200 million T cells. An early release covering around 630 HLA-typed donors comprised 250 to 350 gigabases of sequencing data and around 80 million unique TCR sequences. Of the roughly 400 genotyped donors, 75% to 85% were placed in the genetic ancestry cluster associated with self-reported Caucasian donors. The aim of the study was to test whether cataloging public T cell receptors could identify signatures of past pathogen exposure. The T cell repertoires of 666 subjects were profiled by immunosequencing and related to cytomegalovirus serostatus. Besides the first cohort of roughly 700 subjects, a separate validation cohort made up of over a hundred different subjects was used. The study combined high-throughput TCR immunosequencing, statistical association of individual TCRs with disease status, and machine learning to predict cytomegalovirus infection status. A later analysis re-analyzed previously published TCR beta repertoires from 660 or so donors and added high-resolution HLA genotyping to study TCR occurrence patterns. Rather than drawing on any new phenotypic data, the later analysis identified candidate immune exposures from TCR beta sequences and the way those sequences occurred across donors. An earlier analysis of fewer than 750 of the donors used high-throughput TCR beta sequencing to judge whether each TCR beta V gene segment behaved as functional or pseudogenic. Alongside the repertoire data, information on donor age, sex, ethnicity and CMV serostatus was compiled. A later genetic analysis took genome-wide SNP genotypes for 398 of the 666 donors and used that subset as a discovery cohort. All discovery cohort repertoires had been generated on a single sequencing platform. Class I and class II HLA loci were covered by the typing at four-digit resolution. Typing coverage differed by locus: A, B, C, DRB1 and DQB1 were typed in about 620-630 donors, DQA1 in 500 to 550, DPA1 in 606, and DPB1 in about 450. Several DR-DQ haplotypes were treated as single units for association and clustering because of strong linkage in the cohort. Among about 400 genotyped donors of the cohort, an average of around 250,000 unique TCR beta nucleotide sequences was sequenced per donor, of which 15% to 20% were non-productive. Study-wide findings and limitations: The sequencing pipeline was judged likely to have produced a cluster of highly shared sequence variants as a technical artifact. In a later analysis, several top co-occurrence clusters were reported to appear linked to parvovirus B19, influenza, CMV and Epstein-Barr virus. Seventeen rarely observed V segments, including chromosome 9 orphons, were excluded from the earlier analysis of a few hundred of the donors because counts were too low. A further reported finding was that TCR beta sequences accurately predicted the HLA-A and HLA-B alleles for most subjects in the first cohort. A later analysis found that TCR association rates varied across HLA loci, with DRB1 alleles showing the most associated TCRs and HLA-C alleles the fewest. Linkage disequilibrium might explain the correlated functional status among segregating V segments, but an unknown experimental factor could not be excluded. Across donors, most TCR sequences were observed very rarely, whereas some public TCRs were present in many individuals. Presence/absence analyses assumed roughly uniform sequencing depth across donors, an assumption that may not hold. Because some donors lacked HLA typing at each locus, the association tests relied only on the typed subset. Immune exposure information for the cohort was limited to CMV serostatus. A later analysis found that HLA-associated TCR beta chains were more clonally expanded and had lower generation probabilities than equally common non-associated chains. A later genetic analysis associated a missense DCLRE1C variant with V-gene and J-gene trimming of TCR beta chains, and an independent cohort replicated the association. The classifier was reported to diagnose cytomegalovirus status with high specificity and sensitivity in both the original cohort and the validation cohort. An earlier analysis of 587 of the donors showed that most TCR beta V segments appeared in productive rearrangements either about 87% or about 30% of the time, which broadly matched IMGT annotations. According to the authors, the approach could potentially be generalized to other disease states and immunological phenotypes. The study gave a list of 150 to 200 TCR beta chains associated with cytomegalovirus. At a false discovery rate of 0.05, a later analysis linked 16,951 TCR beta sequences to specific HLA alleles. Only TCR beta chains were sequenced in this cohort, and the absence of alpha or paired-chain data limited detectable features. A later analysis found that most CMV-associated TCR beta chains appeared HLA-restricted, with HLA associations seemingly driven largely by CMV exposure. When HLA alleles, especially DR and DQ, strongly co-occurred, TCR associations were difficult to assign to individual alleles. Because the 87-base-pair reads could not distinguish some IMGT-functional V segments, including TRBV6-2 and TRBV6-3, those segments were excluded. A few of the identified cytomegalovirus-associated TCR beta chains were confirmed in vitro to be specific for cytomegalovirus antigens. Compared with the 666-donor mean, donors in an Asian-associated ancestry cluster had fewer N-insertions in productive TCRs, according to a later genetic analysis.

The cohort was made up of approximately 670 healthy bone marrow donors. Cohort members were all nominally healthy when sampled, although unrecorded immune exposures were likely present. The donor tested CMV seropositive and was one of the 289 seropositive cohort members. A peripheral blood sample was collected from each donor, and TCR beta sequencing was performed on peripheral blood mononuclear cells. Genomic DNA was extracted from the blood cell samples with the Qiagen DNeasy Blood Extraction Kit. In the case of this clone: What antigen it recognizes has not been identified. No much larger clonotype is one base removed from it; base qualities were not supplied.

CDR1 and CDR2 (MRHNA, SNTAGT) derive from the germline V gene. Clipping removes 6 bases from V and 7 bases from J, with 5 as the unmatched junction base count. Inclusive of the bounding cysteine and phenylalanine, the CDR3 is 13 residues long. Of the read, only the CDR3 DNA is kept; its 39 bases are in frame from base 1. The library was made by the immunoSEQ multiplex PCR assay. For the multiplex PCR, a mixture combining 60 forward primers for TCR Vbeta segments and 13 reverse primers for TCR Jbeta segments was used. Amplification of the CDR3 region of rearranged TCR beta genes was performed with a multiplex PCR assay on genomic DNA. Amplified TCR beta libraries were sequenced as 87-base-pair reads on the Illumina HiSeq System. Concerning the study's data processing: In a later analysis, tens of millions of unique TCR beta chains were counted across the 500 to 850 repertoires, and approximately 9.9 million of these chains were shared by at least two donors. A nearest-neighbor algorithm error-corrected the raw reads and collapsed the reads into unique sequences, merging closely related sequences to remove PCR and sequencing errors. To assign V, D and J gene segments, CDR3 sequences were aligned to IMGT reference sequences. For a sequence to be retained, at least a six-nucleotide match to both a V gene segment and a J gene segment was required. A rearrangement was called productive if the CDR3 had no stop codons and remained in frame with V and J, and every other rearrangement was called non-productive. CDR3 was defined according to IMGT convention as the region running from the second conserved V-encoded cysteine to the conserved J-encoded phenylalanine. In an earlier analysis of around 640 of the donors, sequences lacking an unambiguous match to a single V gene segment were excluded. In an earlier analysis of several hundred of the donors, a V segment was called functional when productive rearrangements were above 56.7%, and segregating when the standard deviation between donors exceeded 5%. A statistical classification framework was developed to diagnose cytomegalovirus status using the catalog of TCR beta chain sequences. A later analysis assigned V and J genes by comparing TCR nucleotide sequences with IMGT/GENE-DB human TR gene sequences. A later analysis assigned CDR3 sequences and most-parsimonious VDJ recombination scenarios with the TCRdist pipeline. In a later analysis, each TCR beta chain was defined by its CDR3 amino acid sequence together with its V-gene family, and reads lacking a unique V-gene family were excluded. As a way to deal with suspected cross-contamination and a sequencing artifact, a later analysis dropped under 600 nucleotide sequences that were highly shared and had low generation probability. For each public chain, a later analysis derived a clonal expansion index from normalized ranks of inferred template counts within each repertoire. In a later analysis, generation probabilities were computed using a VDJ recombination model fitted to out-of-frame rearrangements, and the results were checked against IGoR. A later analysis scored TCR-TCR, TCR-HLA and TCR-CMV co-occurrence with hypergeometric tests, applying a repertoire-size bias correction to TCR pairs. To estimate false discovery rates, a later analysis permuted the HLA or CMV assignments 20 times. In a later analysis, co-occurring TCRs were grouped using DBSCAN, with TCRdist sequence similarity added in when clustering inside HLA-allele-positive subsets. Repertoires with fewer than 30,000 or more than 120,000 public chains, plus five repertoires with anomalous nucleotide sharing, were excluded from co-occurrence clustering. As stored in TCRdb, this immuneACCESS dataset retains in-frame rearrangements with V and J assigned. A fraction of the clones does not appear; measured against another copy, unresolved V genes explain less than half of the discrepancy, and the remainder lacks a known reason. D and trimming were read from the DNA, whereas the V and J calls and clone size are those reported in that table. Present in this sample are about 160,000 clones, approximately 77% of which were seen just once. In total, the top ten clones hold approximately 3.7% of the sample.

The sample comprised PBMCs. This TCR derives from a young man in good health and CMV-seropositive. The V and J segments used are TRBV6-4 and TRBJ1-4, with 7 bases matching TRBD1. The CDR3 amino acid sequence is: CASRVAGGEKLFF. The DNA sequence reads TGTGCCAGCAGGGTAGCAGGGGGTGAAAAACTGTTTTTT.